This TCR beta chain came from a study of blood T cells in healthy people across ages. Sample-barcoded 5' priming and a J-beta primer mix drove a second PCR of roughly 7 to 11 cycles. TCRdb itself ran the 5' RACE reads through MiXCR, one entry per CDR3 protein. The table shows approximately 780,000 distinct CDR3 sequences, with roughly 25% occurring only once. The V end was cut by 0 bases, the J end by 10 bases, with 10 bases between. Germline-derived CDR1 and CDR2 are SGHRS and YFSETQ. The length of the CDR3 is 12 residues. This same sample was also taken into another study, of T cells of mothers and their children.

This TCR came from a boy younger than 18 in good health. Sequencing was done on a sample of blood. V gene TRBV5-1 combines with J gene TRBJ1-1; D remains ambiguous. CDR3 nucleotide sequence: TGCGCCAGCAGCTTGGAAGGGTCCGGAGCTTTCTTT. This codes for CASSLEGSGAFF. The full variable domain, completed using reference TRBV5-1 and TRBJ1-1, is KAGVTQTPRYLIKTRGQQVTLSCSPISGHRSVSWYQQTPGQGLQFLFEYFSETQRNKGNFPGRFSGRQFSNSRSEMNVSTLELGDSALYLCASSLEGSGAFFGQGTRLTVV.